This T cell receptor (beta chain) was documented in a study of CD8+ T cells in alopecia areata (dated by TCRdb to 2016 to 2018). Study-wide context: The treated patients took part in an open-label pilot trial in which moderate-to-severe alopecia areata was treated with oral tofacitinib at 5 to 10 mg twice daily. Patients stayed on tofacitinib for 6 to 18 months and then had 6 months of follow-up off drug so that delayed response and recurrence could be assessed. The SALT score, which quantifies the percentage of affected scalp surface area, was used to measure disease severity in treated patients. High-throughput TCRbeta sequencing was used to examine T cell clonal expansion in alopecia areata in both the C3H/HeJ mouse model and human patients. On the human side, TCRbeta sequencing was run on scalp tissue and on sorted CD4+ and CD8+ peripheral blood T cells from healthy controls and from alopecia areata patients with either patchy or totalis/universalis disease. Patients on tofacitinib were biopsied at baseline and after 4 and 24 weeks of treatment, and several of the patients also had a later scalp biopsy. Scalp clonality was compared across normal scalp (n=4), patchy alopecia areata scalp (n=8), and alopecia totalis/universalis scalp (n=8). The RNA source kit depended on sample type: the PAXgene miRNA kit for fixed scalp, the miRNeasy kit for PBMCs, and the RNeasy kit for mouse skin. TCRbeta CDR3 regions were amplified by immunoSEQ multiplex PCR using 35 Vbeta forward and 13 Jbeta reverse primers. Overall results and qualifications from the work: Shared TCR sequences between patients were less evident than in mice, which may be partly attributable to HLA diversity in the patient population. Because the treated cohort was small and had just a single nonresponder, larger studies are needed to establish links between baseline CD8+ expansion and response. Unlike mouse skin, where gammadelta T cells dominate, normal human skin contains resident alphabeta T cells that get sequenced too, which complicates analysis of the scalp TCR repertoire. Higher clonality and more expanded CD8+ clones were observed in lesional scalp than in normal scalp, particularly in alopecia totalis/universalis, a finding suggestive of antigenic drive. Tofacitinib significantly lowered scalp clonality and the number of expanded CD8+ clones among the top 100 scalp clones. Many expanded lesional clones were found to persist in scalp and blood during tofacitinib treatment, and relapse after treatment cessation may be partly explained by this persistence.

In light of the paper, this sample's treatment or condition label describes: oral pan-JAK inhibitor, 5-10 mg twice daily. Peripheral blood and lesional scalp punch biopsies were obtained from patients with alopecia areata. PBMCs were separated by density centrifugation and stained for CD3, CD4 and CD8, after which CD4+ and CD8+ T cells were sorted on a FACSAria. The germline V gene (reference sequence) gives CDR1 as LNHDA and CDR2 as SQIVND. The junction carries 16 bases between V and J, which are trimmed by 5 bases and 5 bases respectively. The CDR3 holds 14 amino acids from the cysteine to the phenylalanine. The read is trimmed to its CDR3 DNA, 42 bases read in frame from base 1. To prepare the library, the immunoSEQ multiplex PCR assay was applied. To provide template for TCR sequencing, every sample had RNA extracted and reverse transcribed into cDNA. SuperScript III was used to make first-strand cDNA, primed with a 2:1 mix of oligo-dT and random hexamers. A synthetic immune receptor repertoire was used to measure amplification bias, and any remaining bias was corrected computationally. Per the source publication's procedure: Raw reads were preprocessed to remove errors, and CDR3 was defined by IMGT conventions from the conserved cysteine to phenylalanine. Clonality was computed as 1 minus the Shannon entropy, with the entropy normalized by log2 of the number of productive unique TCRs. Scalp TCRbeta sequences were cross-referenced with sorted blood CD4 and CD8 repertoires so that the CD4 or CD8 identity of scalp clones could be inferred. TCRdb took this table from immuneACCESS and kept in-frame rearrangements with V and J called. Such tables lack part of the clones; where checked against another copy, unresolved V genes explain under half of the gap, and the rest is unexplained. V, J and clone size are taken as reported in that table, and D and trimming were inferred from the DNA itself. In this sample the table shows around 100,000 clones, just over 85% of which occur a single time. The ten largest make up over 8.5% of the sample.

To note about this clone: Its antigen target is currently unknown. There are no base qualities to consult, and no much larger clone falls within one base.

This receptor was obtained from a human donor with alopecia areata. The chain employs TRBV19 and TRBJ2-7; TRBD1 is a possible D gene, resting on 5 matching bases. Sequences were derived from CD8+ T cells sorted from blood, sampled between weeks 30 and 35, from a patient treated with tofacitinib. The DNA is as follows: TGTGCCAGTAGTCGGGCGGCAGGGTCGGACGAGCAGTACTTC. The encoded protein is CASSRAAGSDEQYF.